Sequencing of this T cell receptor (beta chain) was carried out in a study of blood T cell repertoires in COVID-19. Turning to the study itself: T cells, B-cell-depleted T cells, or PBMCs provided the cDNA or gDNA that served as material.

CDR1 and CDR2 from the germline V gene are GTSNPN and SVGIG (reference sequence). The CDR3 sequence is 13 residues long. Trimming cost V 2 bases and J 7 bases; bases outside gene matches: 5. Authors' processing steps: From reference gene primer amplification, estimates of nucleated cell counts were derived. Clones were sequenced by immunoSEQ multiplex PCR, and TCRdb holds only the in-frame ones, with some missing. The V and J calls and clone size were taken over from that table, and D and trimming were inferred from the DNA. This sample has 200,000 to 300,000 clones, with around 87% found just once. This TCR was sampled from a man in his 60s who had recovered from COVID-19. The sample consisted of peripheral blood. The chain carries TRBV30 and TRBJ2-1; 7 nucleotides align to TRBD2. CDR3: CAWSWGGSNEQFF. In nucleotides, the CDR3 is TGTGCCTGGAGTTGGGGGGGTTCGAATGAGCAGTTCTTC.